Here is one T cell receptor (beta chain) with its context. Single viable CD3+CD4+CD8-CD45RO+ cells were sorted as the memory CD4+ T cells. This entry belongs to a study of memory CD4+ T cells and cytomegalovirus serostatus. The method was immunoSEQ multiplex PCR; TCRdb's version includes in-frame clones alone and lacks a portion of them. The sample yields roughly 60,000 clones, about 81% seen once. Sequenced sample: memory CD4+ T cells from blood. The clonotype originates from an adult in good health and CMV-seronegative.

The CDR3 DNA reads TGTGCCAGTAAGACAGGGACAAGGCCCGAACTCCAGCATTTT. Translating gives CASKTGTRPELQHF. The V gene is TRBV19, the J gene TRBJ1-5; 7 nucleotides agree with TRBD1. This CDR3 comprises 14 residues. Germline assignment: CDR1 LNHDA and CDR2 SQIVND (reference sequence). V lost 7 bases and J lost 12; bases outside the gene matches: 15. Based on the CDR3 plus reference TRBV19 and TRBJ1-5, the full variable domain is DGGITQSPKYLFRKEGQNVTLSCEQNLNHDAMYWYRQDPGQGLRLIYYSQIVNDFQKGDIAEGYSVSREKKESFPLTVTSAQKNPTAFYLCASKTGTRPELQHFGDGTRLSIL.